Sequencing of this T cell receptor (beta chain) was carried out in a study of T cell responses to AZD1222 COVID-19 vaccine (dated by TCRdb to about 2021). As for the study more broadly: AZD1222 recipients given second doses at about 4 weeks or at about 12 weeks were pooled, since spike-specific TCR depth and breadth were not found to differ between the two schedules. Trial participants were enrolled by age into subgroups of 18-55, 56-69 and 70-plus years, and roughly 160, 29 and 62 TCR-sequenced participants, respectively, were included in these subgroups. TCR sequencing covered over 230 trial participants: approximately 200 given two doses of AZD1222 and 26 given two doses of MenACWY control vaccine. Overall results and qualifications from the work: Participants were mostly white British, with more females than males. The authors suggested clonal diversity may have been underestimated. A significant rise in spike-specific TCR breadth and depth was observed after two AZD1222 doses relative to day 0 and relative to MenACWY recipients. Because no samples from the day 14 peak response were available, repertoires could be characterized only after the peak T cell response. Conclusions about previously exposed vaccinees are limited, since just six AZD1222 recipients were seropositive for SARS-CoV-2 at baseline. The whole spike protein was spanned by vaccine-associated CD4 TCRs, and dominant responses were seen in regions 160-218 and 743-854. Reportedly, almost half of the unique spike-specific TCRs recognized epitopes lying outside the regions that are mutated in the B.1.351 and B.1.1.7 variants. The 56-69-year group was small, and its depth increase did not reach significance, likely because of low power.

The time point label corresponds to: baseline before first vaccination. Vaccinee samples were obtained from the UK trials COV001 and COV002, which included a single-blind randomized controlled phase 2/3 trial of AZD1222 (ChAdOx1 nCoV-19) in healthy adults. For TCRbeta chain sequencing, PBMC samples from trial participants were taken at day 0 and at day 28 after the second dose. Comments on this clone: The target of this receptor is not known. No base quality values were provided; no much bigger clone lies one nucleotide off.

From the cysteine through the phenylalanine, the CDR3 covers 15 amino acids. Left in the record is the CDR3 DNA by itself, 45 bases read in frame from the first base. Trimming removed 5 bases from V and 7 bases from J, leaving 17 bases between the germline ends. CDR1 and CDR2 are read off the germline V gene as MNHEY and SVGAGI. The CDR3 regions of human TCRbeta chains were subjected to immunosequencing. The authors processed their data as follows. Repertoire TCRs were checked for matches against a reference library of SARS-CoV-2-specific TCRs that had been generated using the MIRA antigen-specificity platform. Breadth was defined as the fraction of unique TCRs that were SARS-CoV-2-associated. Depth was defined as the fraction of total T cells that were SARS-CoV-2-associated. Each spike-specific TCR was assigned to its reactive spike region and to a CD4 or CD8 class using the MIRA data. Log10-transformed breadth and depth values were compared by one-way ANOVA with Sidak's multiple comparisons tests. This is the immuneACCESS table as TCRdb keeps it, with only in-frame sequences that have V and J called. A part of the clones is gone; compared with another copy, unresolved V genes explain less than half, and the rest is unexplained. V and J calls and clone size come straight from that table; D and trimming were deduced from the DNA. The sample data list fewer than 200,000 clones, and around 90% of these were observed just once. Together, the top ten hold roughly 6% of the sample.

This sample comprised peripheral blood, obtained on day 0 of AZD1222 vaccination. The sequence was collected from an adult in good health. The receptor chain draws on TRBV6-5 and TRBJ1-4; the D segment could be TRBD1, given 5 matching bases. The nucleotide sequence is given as TGTGCCAGCAGTATCGACGGGGCCCTGGGTGAAAAACTGTTTTTT. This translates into CASSIDGALGEKLFF.